This TCR beta chain was retrieved from a study of T cells in Graves' hyperthyroidism and ophthalmopathy (dated by TCRdb to about 2019). With regard to the full study: Peripheral blood was collected at initial diagnosis, before any treatment. An independent validation cohort of around 19 hyperthyroidism patients and roughly 16 patients who later progressed to ophthalmopathy tested prospective prediction of ophthalmopathy. After sampling, hyperthyroidism patients received methimazole starting at 30 mg daily, and ophthalmopathy patients received high-dose intravenous methylprednisolone. The 80 to 100 discovery patients were randomly divided into training and test sets at a 7:3 ratio. A discovery cohort of about 95 patients, approximately 45 with Graves' ophthalmopathy and approximately 55 with stable Graves' hyperthyroidism, was used to find distinguishing TCR V-J signatures. Thyroid tissue and blood T-cell repertoires from several Graves' hyperthyroidism patients were also compared in the study. According to the paper, TCR Vbeta CDR3 sequencing was carried out on 135 peripheral blood samples, which came from around 43 ophthalmopathy, fewer than 80 hyperthyroidism and some 17 progressor patients. On the study overall, not on this receptor specifically: No statistical method was used to set the sample size in advance, and investigators knew the group allocation. Most expanded thyroid clonotypes (frequency above 0.001) were also detected in blood, a finding suggesting that blood repertoires may reflect thyroid immune responses. A 13 V-J signature model separated ophthalmopathy from stable hyperthyroidism, with approximately 87% sensitivity and roughly 81% specificity in cross-validation and 80%/75% in testing. In validation, the model predicted progression to ophthalmopathy a median of roughly six months before onset, with around 70% sensitivity and more than 72% specificity.

The TCR beta CDR3 regions were amplified from the RNA transcripts. The TCR CDR3 was subjected to a first round of RT-PCR using the HTBI primer set and the Qiagen OneStep RT-PCR kit. Libraries were constructed in a second round of multiplex PCR, after which size selection and purification were carried out. Libraries were sequenced paired-end with 100 bp reads on an Illumina HiSeq2000. Concerning the study's data processing: SOAPnuke was used to process the raw data, with reads discarded if the reads contained adapters or uncalled bases, had a mean Phred below 15, or lacked an exact constant-primer or identifier match. High-quality paired reads were merged with COPE v1.2.5, and unique nucleotide sequences were defined as clonotypes. Clonotypes were aligned to IMGT TRBV, TRBD and TRBJ reference segments using MiTCR v1.1. The analysis included only V-J combinations with a frequency above 0.0001, which together covered approximately 99% of the repertoires. The TCS score was defined as the ratio of F50 (clonal expansion) to E x V (chaos), calculated using BLOSUM62-based TCRdist between CDR3 peptides within each V-J. Welch's t-statistics and random forest reduced approximately 520 V-J features to some 14, which were used in a naive Bayes classifier (R e1071). The public reads were reanalyzed by TCRdb: fastp trimming at Q25, MiXCR alignment, in-frame beta chains only. Every distinct CDR3 protein forms one entry, paired with its most common genes and DNA. TCRdb's processing, not the authors' own work, is the source of the V and J calls. This sample comprises about 520,000 distinct CDR3 sequences, around 22% of them detected only once. Together, the top ten hold about 11% of the sample.

Ophthalmopathy patients had moderately to severely active disease, Clinical Activity Score of at least 3, NOSPECS grade of at least 4, and duration under 3 months. The study excluded patients with uncontrolled infections, other autoimmune diseases, pregnancy or lactation. Diagnoses were established on the basis of clinical symptoms, serum thyroxine and TRAb, thyroid ultrasound, and orbital computed tomography. Ficoll-Paque density gradient centrifugation was used to isolate PBMCs from around 9.1 ml of fresh peripheral blood. Total RNA was extracted using Trizol reagent, and RNA quality was assessed on an Agilent 2100 Bioanalyzer. Details on this clonotype: The antigen this receptor binds is unknown. No base quality information exists; no much larger clone differs at one position.

Material: blood. The clonotype was recovered from a woman aged 25 to 45 with Graves' ophthalmopathy.

The DNA sequence reads TGTGCCACCAGTGGTTTTGGAGGGGGACATACCGGGGAGCTGTTTTTT. The encoded protein is CATSGFGGGHTGELFF. The receptor chain draws on TRBV24-1 and TRBJ2-2; the D gene could be TRBD1 or TRBD2, each one agreeing over 6 bases. The germline V gene supplies CDR1 KGHDR and CDR2 SFDVKD. Trimming at the junction amounts to 5 bases on V and 5 bases on J, and the germline ends lie 17 bases apart. From cysteine to phenylalanine, the CDR3 is 16 amino acids long. Just the 48-base CDR3 DNA is kept, in frame starting at base 1.